This entry describes one T cell receptor (beta chain). The CDR3 is 15 amino acids. V was clipped by 1 base and J by 3 bases, with 12 bases between them. The V gene's germline CDR1 is MNHNS and CDR2 SASEGT. This sample is drawn from a study of blood T cell repertoires in COVID-19. Here immunoSEQ multiplex PCR was the method, and the copy in TCRdb shows in-frame clones only, minus some. The sample lists about 120,000 clones, 90% seen once, with around 4% in the top ten. V and J are TRBV6-1 and TRBJ1-2; D may be TRBD1 (6 bases). This TCR came from an older woman with COVID-19, enrolled during active disease. The sequencing sample was made of peripheral blood. The CDR3 sequence: CASSEGTATYYGYTF. Written as DNA, the CDR3 is TGTGCCAGCAGTGAAGGGACAGCTACTTACTATGGCTACACCTTC.